These 31 T cell receptor beta chains originate from one sample sequenced in a study of CD8 T cells in ankylosing spondylitis. From the 5' RACE reads, TCRdb called clonotypes with MiXCR, one entry per CDR3 protein. This table has approximately 38,000 distinct CDR3 sequences, around 2.9% appearing once. Source material: blood, either unsorted or a sorted T cell fraction (not recorded which). Receptors were obtained from a male donor with ankylosing spondylitis or in good health (not recorded which).

This clonotype appeared many times. This chain connects TRBV9 to TRBJ2-5, with a tentative D call TRBD1 (6 bases). Per the germline V gene, CDR1 is SGDLS and CDR2 is YYNGEE. The CDR3 has 14 amino acids. The V end lost 0 bases, the J end lost 4 bases, and 10 bases lay between the germline ends. CDR3 amino acids: CASSVGAGAETQYF. CDR3 coding DNA: TGTGCCAGCAGCGTAGGGGCAGGGGCAGAGACCCAGTACTTC.

In its sample, this clonotype was seen many times. The chain links TRBV9 to TRBJ2-7, with TRBD2 identical over 7 bases. CDR1 and CDR2 (germline): SGDLS, YYNGEE. J was trimmed by 5 bases and V by 0 bases; bases with no gene match: 8. This CDR3 spans 15 amino acids. The CDR3 region is CASSVDPGGTHEQYF. In DNA, the CDR3 is TGTGCCAGCAGCGTAGACCCGGGAGGCACCCACGAGCAGTACTTC. The entire variable domain, with the rest obtained from reference TRBV9 and TRBJ2-7, is as follows: DSGVTQTPKHLITATGQRVTLRCSPRSGDLSVYWYQQSLDQGLQFLIQYYNGEERAKGNILERFSAQQFPDLHSELNLSSLELGDSALYFCASSVDPGGTHEQYFGPGTRLTVT.

At least ten counts were recorded for this clonotype. The V call is TRBV9, the J call TRBJ2-3; D is perhaps TRBD2 (6 bases). The germline V gene encodes CDR1 SGDLS and CDR2 YYNGEE. The CDR3 spans 13 residues. V lost 3 bases, J lost 6 bases, and 11 bases lay in between. CDR3 sequence: CASSELEGDTQYF. In nucleotides, the CDR3 is TGTGCCAGCAGCGAGTTGGAGGGGGATACGCAGTATTTT.

This clonotype was observed many times. The chain recombines TRBV9 with TRBJ1-6; D uncertain. Germline V gene data show CDR1 as SGDLS and CDR2 as YYNGEE. Trimming cost V 0 bases and J 8 bases, with 12 bases left between them. The CDR3 runs to 15 residues. The CDR3 nucleotides read TGTGCCAGCAGCGTAGGAGTATTGCCGGATTCACCCCTCCACTTT. It specifies CASSVGVLPDSPLHF.

This clonotype was detected ten times or more. As DNA, the CDR3 is TGTGCCAGCAGCGTAGTAGCGGTAGGTCGGAATGAGCAGTTCTTC. It is translated as CASSVVAVGRNEQFF. V is TRBV9 and J is TRBJ2-1; a possible D gene is TRBD2 (6 bases). The CDR3 length is 15 residues. The V end was cut by 0 bases, the J end by 7 bases, with 14 bases between. Germline V gene data show CDR1 as SGDLS and CDR2 as YYNGEE.

In this sample, this clonotype turned up many times. The chain combines TRBV9 with TRBJ2-3; TRBD2 matches at 9 bases. Per germline, CDR1 SGDLS and CDR2 YYNGEE. This CDR3 contains 15 residues. V lost 4 bases to trimming and J lost 4 bases; unmatched junction nucleotides: 7. CDR3 protein: CASSSRGLASDTQYF. CDR3 nucleotides: TGTGCCAGCAGCTCCCGGGGACTAGCATCAGATACGCAGTATTTT.

This clonotype was recorded many times. The chain uses TRBV9 and TRBJ2-2; 13 bases agree with TRBD2. Trimming cost V 4 bases and J 5 bases; bases outside gene matches: 8. The CDR3 is made up of 17 amino acids. Germline V CDR1 and CDR2: SGDLS, YYNGEE. The CDR3 sequence: CASSLTSGGGWTGELFF. In DNA form, the CDR3 reads TGTGCCAGCAGCTTAACTAGCGGGGGGGGATGGACCGGGGAGCTGTTTTTT. The variable domain in full, with the rest retrieved from reference TRBV9 and TRBJ2-2, is DSGVTQTPKHLITATGQRVTLRCSPRSGDLSVYWYQQSLDQGLQFLIQYYNGEERAKGNILERFSAQQFPDLHSELNLSSLELGDSALYFCASSLTSGGGWTGELFFGEGSRLTVL.

The sample holds many counts of this clonotype. This chain connects TRBV6-5 to TRBJ2-3; weak D call: TRBD2 (5 bases). Looked up from germline, CDR1 is MNHEY and CDR2 is SVGAGI. CDR3 size: 12 residues. The ends were cut back, 4 bases at V and 7 bases at J, with 9 bases in the middle. The CDR3 sequence: CASSSGWYTQYF. CDR3 nucleotide sequence: TGTGCCAGCAGTTCGGGGTGGTATACGCAGTATTTT.

This clonotype was picked up many times. The V gene is TRBV9, the J gene TRBJ2-2; 7 bases are a match to TRBD1. CDR1 is SGDLS, CDR2 YYNGEE, per germline. V lost 4 bases to trimming and J lost 6 bases; unmatched junction nucleotides: 9. The CDR3 sequence is 15 residues long. The CDR3 region is CASSQNDRVPGELFF. As DNA, the CDR3 is TGTGCCAGCAGCCAGAATGACAGGGTTCCCGGGGAGCTGTTTTTT.

Ten or more counts support this clonotype. Compared with germline, one end of the junction differs, possibly owing to a read error. The chain links TRBV9 to TRBJ2-7, with a tentative D call TRBD1 (6 bases). Germline V gene data show CDR1 as SGDLS and CDR2 as YYNGEE. The CDR3 sequence is 13 residues long. CDR3: CASSARDEGQTNF. For the CDR3, the DNA is TGTGCCAGCAGCGCCCGAGACGAGGGACAAACGAACTTC.

This clonotype was counted ten times or more. The chain joins TRBV9 to TRBJ2-2; D unclear. The CDR3 has 14 amino acids. The germline V gene encodes CDR1 SGDLS and CDR2 YYNGEE. V shed 0 bases and J shed 0 bases, with 3 bases lying between them. In DNA form, the CDR3 reads TGTGCCAGCAGCGTAGTGGCGAACACCGGGGAGCTGTTTTTT. Protein: CASSVVANTGELFF.

The table lists this clonotype with many counts. V is TRBV9 and J is TRBJ2-1; 7 bases line up with TRBD2. The CDR3 sequence is 15 residues long. With 1 base clipped from V and 5 bases from J, the junction kept 6 bases outside the gene matches. Germline-derived CDR1 and CDR2 are SGDLS and YYNGEE. CDR3 loop: CASSVNLADNNEQFF. The CDR3 bases are TGTGCCAGCAGCGTAAATCTAGCGGATAACAATGAGCAGTTCTTC.

The sample holds many counts of this clonotype. The gene calls are TRBV9 and TRBJ2-7; D is perhaps TRBD1 or TRBD2 (7 bases each). Per the germline V gene, CDR1 is SGDLS and CDR2 is YYNGEE. Between the trimmed V and J ends, which lost 0 bases and 3 bases, there was a span of 16 bases. The CDR3 runs to 16 residues. CDR3 sequence reads: CASSVGEGRGGYEQYF. CDR3 bases: TGTGCCAGCAGCGTAGGTGAAGGCAGGGGGGGCTACGAGCAGTACTTC.

This clonotype was picked up many times. The CDR3 nucleotides read TGTGCCAGCAGCAGGGCGGGAGCTCTAACAGATACGCAGTATTTT. It codes for CASSRAGALTDTQYF. The V and J genes are TRBV9 and TRBJ2-3, with 7 bases identical to TRBD2. Germline values: CDR1 SGDLS, CDR2 YYNGEE. The CDR3 runs 15 residues. Trimming took 4 bases from V and 3 from J; bases not matched to a gene: 8.

This clonotype was picked up a small number of times. V usage is TRBV9 and J usage is TRBJ2-1, with 8 bases fitting TRBD2. CDR1 and CDR2 (germline): SGDLS, YYNGEE. J was trimmed by 5 bases and V by 3 bases; bases with no gene match: 16. The CDR3 sequence is 18 residues long. The CDR3 bases are TGTGCCAGCAGCGCAGTGGCGGGAGGTCGCCGGGACGACAATGAGCAGTTCTTC. As protein: CASSAVAGGRRDDNEQFF.

This clonotype was detected ten times or more. CDR3 loop: CASSLRTGGGSGNTIYF. The CDR3 DNA reads TGTGCCAGCAGCCTCCGGACAGGGGGAGGCTCTGGAAACACCATATATTTT. This rearrangement joins TRBV9 to TRBJ1-3, with TRBD1 matching over 10 bases. Germline CDR1 is SGDLS and CDR2 is YYNGEE. V gave up 4 bases and J gave up 0 bases; unmatched junction bases: 7. This CDR3 region has 17 residues.

This clonotype came up many times. This chain joins TRBV9 and TRBJ2-7, with D perhaps TRBD1 (6 bases). CDR1 and CDR2 from the germline V gene are SGDLS and YYNGEE. The CDR3 runs 13 residues. Trimming pared 5 bases from V and 2 bases from J, leaving 11 bases between. The CDR3 reads CASSTGSTYEQYF. The CDR3 DNA sequence: TGTGCCAGCAGTACAGGGAGTACCTACGAGCAGTACTTC.

This clonotype appeared many times. V and J are TRBV9 and TRBJ2-1, with D tentatively TRBD1 or TRBD2 (5 bases each). CDR3 size: 15 residues. The V gene's germline CDR1 is SGDLS and CDR2 YYNGEE. Trimming cost V 1 base and J 0 bases, with 8 bases left between them. The CDR3 here is CASSVWGNSYNEQFF. Here the CDR3 DNA reads TGTGCCAGCAGCGTATGGGGGAACTCCTACAATGAGCAGTTCTTC.

There are many counts of this clonotype. This chain uses TRBV9 with TRBJ2-7; D gene uncertain. The CDR3 contains 13 residues. Germline CDR1 SGDLS, CDR2 YYNGEE. V lost 4 bases to trimming and J lost 0 bases, with 8 bases between them. Here the CDR3 DNA reads TGTGCCAGCAGCCTATACGACTCCTACGAGCAGTACTTC. Translation: CASSLYDSYEQYF. Together with reference TRBV9 and TRBJ2-7, the CDR3 gives the full variable domain: DSGVTQTPKHLITATGQRVTLRCSPRSGDLSVYWYQQSLDQGLQFLIQYYNGEERAKGNILERFSAQQFPDLHSELNLSSLELGDSALYFCASSLYDSYEQYFGPGTRLTVT.

There are many counts of this clonotype. The V call is TRBV9, the J call TRBJ2-7, with 12 nucleotides matching TRBD2. The germline gives CDR1 SGDLS, CDR2 YYNGEE. The CDR3 covers 15 residues. V lost 4 bases to trimming and J lost 6 bases; unmatched junction nucleotides: 8. The CDR3 DNA follows: TGTGCCAGCAGCAAGACTAGCGGGGGTGGCAGCGAGCAGTACTTC. Its translation is CASSKTSGGGSEQYF.

In its sample, this clonotype was seen many times. This chain connects TRBV9 to TRBJ2-7; D gene ambiguous. Looked up from germline, CDR1 is SGDLS and CDR2 is YYNGEE. V gave up 1 base and J gave up 2 bases, with 13 bases separating them. The CDR3 contains 15 residues. The CDR3 spells CASSVNAGLTYEQYF. CDR3 sequence (DNA): TGTGCCAGCAGCGTAAACGCAGGCCTGACCTACGAGCAGTACTTC.

This clonotype appeared many times. The chain employs TRBV9 and TRBJ1-5; 10 positions match TRBD1. Germline values: CDR1 SGDLS, CDR2 YYNGEE. The junction had 6 bases not matched to a gene; V was cut back by 4 bases and J by 5 bases. CDR3 length: 15 residues. The CDR3 sequence is CASSLHGTGDQPQHF. The CDR3 DNA follows: TGTGCCAGCAGCCTACACGGGACAGGGGATCAGCCCCAGCATTTT.

This clonotype was recorded many times. The gene calls are TRBV9 and TRBJ1-3; D call uncertain. Germline values: CDR1 SGDLS, CDR2 YYNGEE. The CDR3 totals 13 residues. V dropped 4 bases and J dropped 4 bases, with 9 bases sitting between them. CDR3 region: CASSFPSGNTIYF. The CDR3 bases are TGTGCCAGCAGCTTCCCGTCGGGAAACACCATATATTTT. Full variable domain (rest looked up from reference TRBV9 and TRBJ1-3): DSGVTQTPKHLITATGQRVTLRCSPRSGDLSVYWYQQSLDQGLQFLIQYYNGEERAKGNILERFSAQQFPDLHSELNLSSLELGDSALYFCASSFPSGNTIYFGEGSWLTVV.

This clonotype was seen ten or more times. The chain carries TRBV9 and TRBJ2-7; 9 bases align to TRBD1. Germline assignment: CDR1 SGDLS and CDR2 YYNGEE. The CDR3 spans 15 residues. V shed 3 bases and J 6 bases; nucleotides not matched to a gene: 10. CDR3 DNA: TGTGCCAGCAGCGGAGGGGGACAGGGTTCGTCCGAGCAGTACTTC. It codes for CASSGGGQGSSEQYF.

This clonotype was seen ten or more times. The J gene is TRBJ2-6, the V gene TRBV9, with D perhaps matching TRBD2 (7 bases). The CDR3 loop spans 17 amino acids. Germline loops: CDR1 SGDLS, CDR2 YYNGEE. The V and J ends lost 0 bases and 4 bases respectively, with 14 bases between them. The CDR3 bases are TGTGCCAGCAGCGTAGCGGTGGGGGGGGCAGGGGCCAACGTCCTGACTTTC. Translating it yields CASSVAVGGAGANVLTF. Using reference TRBV9 and TRBJ2-6 for the parts outside the CDR3, the full variable domain is DSGVTQTPKHLITATGQRVTLRCSPRSGDLSVYWYQQSLDQGLQFLIQYYNGEERAKGNILERFSAQQFPDLHSELNLSSLELGDSALYFCASSVAVGGAGANVLTFGAGSRLTVL.

This clonotype was detected ten times or more. The chain has TRBV9 and TRBJ2-7; 9 nucleotides agree with TRBD1. The CDR3 is 16 amino acids. Trimming cost V 0 bases and J 5 bases; bases outside gene matches: 9. Germline lookup yields CDR1 SGDLS and CDR2 YYNGEE. CDR3 sequence (DNA): TGTGCCAGCAGCGTAGCTTCGGGACAGGGTTATGACGAGCAGTACTTC. It encodes CASSVASGQGYDEQYF.

This clonotype was observed many times. This chain links TRBV9 with TRBJ2-7; D is undetermined. The CDR3 is 16 residues long. V lost 0 bases and J 0 bases, leaving 13 bases between the germline ends. Germline lookup yields CDR1 SGDLS and CDR2 YYNGEE. The CDR3 nucleotides read TGTGCCAGCAGCGTAGGGATAGGCCAAGTCTCCTACGAGCAGTACTTC. Translation gives CASSVGIGQVSYEQYF. The whole variable domain, filled in from reference TRBV9 and TRBJ2-7, reads DSGVTQTPKHLITATGQRVTLRCSPRSGDLSVYWYQQSLDQGLQFLIQYYNGEERAKGNILERFSAQQFPDLHSELNLSSLELGDSALYFCASSVGIGQVSYEQYFGPGTRLTVT.

This clonotype was observed many times. The J gene is TRBJ1-1, the V gene TRBV9, with D perhaps matching TRBD1 (5 bases). The V end lost 6 bases, the J end lost 6 bases, and 21 bases lay between the germline ends. CDR1 is SGDLS and CDR2 is YYNGEE in the germline V gene. The CDR3 totals 15 residues. CDR3 DNA: TGTGCCAGCACCATCGATCCGGGGAGGGGTTCTGAAGCTTTCTTT. It is translated as CASTIDPGRGSEAFF.

Ten or more counts support this clonotype. J is TRBJ2-5 and V is TRBV9; 11 bases fit TRBD2. Trimming cost V 3 bases and J 2 bases; bases outside gene matches: 3. The CDR3 covers 15 residues. Germline V gene lookup returns CDR1 SGDLS and CDR2 YYNGEE. CDR3 sequence: CASSGLAGRQETQYF. The CDR3 DNA reads TGTGCCAGCAGCGGACTAGCGGGACGACAAGAGACCCAGTACTTC.

This clonotype occurred a few times. This chain connects TRBV9 to TRBJ2-1, with D possibly being TRBD1 or TRBD2 (7 bases each). The germline CDR1 and CDR2 sequences are SGDLS and YYNGEE. This CDR3 region has 15 residues. V dropped 4 bases and J dropped 7 bases, with 18 bases sitting between them. CDR3 loop: CASSPPQGGGNEQFF. The CDR3 DNA sequence: TGTGCCAGCAGCCCCCCCCAGGGGGGGGGAAATGAGCAGTTCTTC. Based on the CDR3 plus reference TRBV9 and TRBJ2-1, the full variable domain is DSGVTQTPKHLITATGQRVTLRCSPRSGDLSVYWYQQSLDQGLQFLIQYYNGEERAKGNILERFSAQQFPDLHSELNLSSLELGDSALYFCASSPPQGGGNEQFFGPGTRLTVL.

This clonotype was counted ten times or more. V gene TRBV9 combines with J gene TRBJ2-1; TRBD2 aligns across 7 bases. This CDR3 contains 15 residues. The V segment lost 0 bases and the J segment 4 bases; nucleotides outside the gene matches: 4. CDR1 is SGDLS, CDR2 YYNGEE, per germline. CDR3 residues: CASSVGTRPYNEQFF. The CDR3 DNA reads as TGTGCCAGCAGCGTAGGGACTAGGCCGTACAATGAGCAGTTCTTC.